These 28 T cell receptor beta chains share one sample of origin, sequenced in a study of T cell repertoires in cytomegalovirus infection (dated by TCRdb to between 2018 and 2020). The sequencer listed for this sample is Illumina HiSeq 1500. TCRdb trimmed public reads at Q25 via fastp, called clones via MiXCR and kept in-frame beta chains. Here each entry gathers all rows of one CDR3 protein and keeps the most common genes and DNA. In this sample the table shows 200,000 to 300,000 distinct CDR3 sequences, about 7% of which occur a single time. The ten largest clones add up to around 6% of the sample. What was sequenced was PBMCs. These receptors were taken from a human donor in good health (CMV status not recorded). Some clones in this sample may be carry-over from other donors' samples.

At least ten counts were recorded for this clonotype. This chain joins TRBV28 and TRBJ1-1; D ambiguous. Germline V gene lookup returns CDR1 MDHEN and CDR2 SYDVKM. V lost 3 bases and J lost 3, with 11 bases in between. The CDR3 extends over 14 amino acids. The CDR3 DNA is TGTGCCAGCAGTTTGGCGGGCAGCCACACTGAAGCTTTCTTT. It specifies CASSLAGSHTEAFF.

This clonotype was found a few times. V is TRBV7-2 and J is TRBJ2-3; maybe TRBD1 (6 bases). V was shortened by 3 bases and J by 6 bases, with 13 bases between the two germline ends. From germline, CDR1 is SGHTA and CDR2 FQGNSA. This CDR3 comprises 14 residues. The CDR3 bases are TGTGCCAGCAGCTTTGCCCCCCAGGGGGATACGCAGTATTTT. This codes for CASSFAPQGDTQYF. The variable domain in full, completed from reference TRBV7-2 and TRBJ2-3, reads GAGVSQSPSNKVTEKGKDVELRCDPISGHTALYWYRQSLGQGLEFLIYFQGNSAPDKSGLPSDRFSAERTGGSVSTLTIQRTQQEDSAVYLCASSFAPQGDTQYFGPGTRLTVL.

This clonotype was seen repeatedly, ten times or more. The chain carries TRBV7-2 and TRBJ1-3; 8 positions agree with TRBD1. The V segment lost 7 bases and the J segment 0 bases; nucleotides outside the gene matches: 8. Germline CDR1 reads SGHTA; CDR2 reads FQGNSA. CDR3 size: 16 residues. This chain's CDR3 is CASITGTGASGNTIYF. The CDR3 nucleotides are TGTGCCAGCATTACCGGGACAGGCGCCTCTGGAAACACCATATATTTT. The variable domain in full, with the rest retrieved from reference TRBV7-2 and TRBJ1-3, is GAGVSQSPSNKVTEKGKDVELRCDPISGHTALYWYRQSLGQGLEFLIYFQGNSAPDKSGLPSDRFSAERTGGSVSTLTIQRTQQEDSAVYLCASITGTGASGNTIYFGEGSWLTVV.

This clonotype has at least ten counts. The chain uses TRBV25-1 and TRBJ2-2; 8 positions agree with TRBD1. Germline V gives CDR1 MGHDK, CDR2 SYGVNS. The CDR3 is 19 amino acids. V was pared by 2 bases and J by 8 bases, with 19 bases of the junction left unmatched. The CDR3 DNA sequence: TGTGCCAGCAGTGAACCTGGCCGGACAGGGCCTACCCCCCCGGGGGAGCTGTTTTTT. Its protein is CASSEPGRTGPTPPGELFF.

This clonotype has a handful of counts. CDR3 residues: CASSQGEVMNTEAFF. The CDR3 coding sequence is TGTGCCAGCAGCCAAGGTGAAGTAATGAACACTGAAGCTTTCTTT. The genes are TRBV14 and TRBJ1-1; D is uncertain. Germline V lookup: CDR1 SGHDN, CDR2 FVKESK. V was trimmed by 1 base and J by 0 bases, leaving 9 bases between them. CDR3 size: 15 residues. The complete variable domain, with remaining parts taken from reference TRBV14 and TRBJ1-1, reads EAGVTQFPSHSVIEKGQTVTLRCDPISGHDNLYWYRRVMGKEIKFLLHFVKESKQDESGMPNNRFLAERTGGTYSTLKVQPAELEDSGVYFCASSQGEVMNTEAFFGQGTRLTVV.

Ten or more counts support this clonotype. The chain has TRBV7-8 and TRBJ2-6; TRBD1 is a possible D gene (5 bases). Germline-derived CDR1 and CDR2 are SGHVS and FQNEAQ. V lost 0 bases and J lost 0, with 12 bases in between. The CDR3 contains 18 residues. The CDR3 bases are TGTGCCAGCAGCTTAGCGTCTAACAGGCCCTCTGGGGCCAACGTCCTGACTTTC. Protein: CASSLASNRPSGANVLTF.

This clonotype was picked up many times. The J gene is TRBJ1-1, the V gene TRBV2; D call uncertain. Germline V gene lookup returns CDR1 SNHLY and CDR2 FYNNEI. The CDR3 spans 17 residues. V dropped 4 bases and J dropped 1 base, with 19 bases sitting between them. Here the CDR3 DNA reads TGTGCCAGCAGTGTCCCTGCCGGCGGGTCGTGGAACACTGAAGCTTTCTTT. Amino acid sequence: CASSVPAGGSWNTEAFF.

The sample holds many counts of this clonotype. A read error may account for a junction end that differs from germline. The chain couples TRBV7-2 to TRBJ2-3; the D call may be TRBD1 or TRBD2 (5 bases each). CDR1 SGHTA and CDR2 FQGNSA come from the germline V gene. This CDR3 contains 12 residues. The CDR3 nucleotides are TGTGCCAGCAGCCCTATCCCGGGACGCTCAATTTTT. This gives the protein CASSPIPGRSIF. Complete variable domain (other parts from reference TRBV7-2 and TRBJ2-3): GAGVSQSPSNKVTEKGKDVELRCDPISGHTALYWYRQSLGQGLEFLIYFQGNSAPDKSGLPSDRFSAERTGGSVSTLTIQRTQQEDSAVYLCASSPIPGRSIFGPGTRLTVL.

This clonotype was found many times. This chain joins TRBV23-1 and TRBJ1-4; 7 bases match TRBD1. TRBV23-1 is given ORF status, its function remaining uncertain. The length of the CDR3 is 18 residues. Germline trimming cut 2 bases from V and 0 bases from J; bases unmatched to any gene: 9. CDR3 loop: CASSQQQGLNPTNEKLFF. The DNA of the CDR3 is TGCGCCAGCAGTCAACAACAGGGGCTTAACCCAACTAATGAAAAACTGTTTTTT.

Only a few counts were recorded for this clonotype. The chain combines TRBV19 with TRBJ2-3; D remains unclear. CDR1 is LNHDA, CDR2 SQIVND, per germline (reference sequence). Trimming took 9 bases from V and 9 from J, leaving 13 bases between them. CDR3 length: 11 residues. The CDR3 is CASTAVGTQYF. In DNA form, the CDR3 reads TGTGCCAGCACTGCCGTTGGGACGCAGTATTTT.

In this sample, this clonotype turned up many times. This rearrangement joins TRBV5-1 to TRBJ2-7; D is ambiguous. Germline V gene sequence: CDR1 SGHRS, CDR2 YFSETQ. The CDR3 consists of 14 residues. V was pared by 4 bases and J by 5 bases, with 16 bases between. CDR3 region: CASSPSVGWNEQYF. CDR3 sequence (DNA): TGCGCCAGCAGCCCCTCGGTAGGGTGGAACGAGCAGTACTTC. Filled out from reference TRBV5-1 and TRBJ2-7, the complete variable domain reads KAGVTQTPRYLIKTRGQQVTLSCSPISGHRSVSWYQQTPGQGLQFLFEYFSETQRNKGNFPGRFSGRQFSNSRSEMNVSTLELGDSALYLCASSPSVGWNEQYFGPGTRLTVT.

The chain links TRBV2 to TRBJ1-1; D ambiguous. CDR3 length: 14 residues. Germline values: CDR1 SNHLY, CDR2 FYNNEI. The germline V and J ends were trimmed by 3 bases and 0 bases, with 8 bases remaining between them. CDR3 in amino acids: CASSEGRVNTEAFF. The CDR3 DNA is TGTGCCAGCAGTGAGGGGAGGGTGAACACTGAAGCTTTCTTT.

This clonotype was observed many times. The rearrangement links TRBV7-8 to TRBJ2-5, with a possible D match to TRBD2 (5 bases). With 1 base removed from V and 5 bases from J, the gap between germline ends came to 14 bases. The CDR3 has 15 residues. The germline V gene has CDR1 SGHVS and CDR2 FQNEAQ. The CDR3 loop reads CASSLGRTTFETQYF. CDR3 in DNA: TGTGCCAGCAGCTTAGGGAGGACGACGTTTGAGACCCAGTACTTC.

Ten or more counts support this clonotype. J is TRBJ2-7 and V is TRBV29-1; D gene ambiguous. Trimming cost V 4 bases and J 0 bases, with 10 bases left between them. This CDR3 is 13 amino acids long. Germline V gives CDR1 SQVTM, CDR2 ANQGSEA. The CDR3 DNA follows: TGCAGCGTTGTATCCCGAAGCTCCTACGAGCAGTACTTC. This gives the protein CSVVSRSSYEQYF.

In its sample, this clonotype was seen many times. The chain couples TRBV9 to TRBJ2-1; the match to TRBD1 covers 8 bases. Germline assignment: CDR1 SGDLS and CDR2 YYNGEE. The CDR3 spans 14 residues. Trimming took 3 bases from V and 9 from J; bases not matched to a gene: 8. DNA for the CDR3: TGTGCCAGCAGCGATAACGTGGGACAGGCTGAGCAGTTCTTC. Residues: CASSDNVGQAEQFF.

This clonotype appeared many times. The chain has TRBV6-5 and TRBJ1-4; D remains ambiguous. The CDR3 length is 17 residues. Trimming removed 1 base from V and 5 bases from J, with 17 bases in between. CDR1 and CDR2 from the germline V gene are MNHEY and SVGAGI. DNA of the CDR3: TGTGCCAGCAGTTACTTCGGACGGGGTGATAGAAATGAAAAACTGTTTTTT. It encodes CASSYFGRGDRNEKLFF.

The J gene is TRBJ2-7, the V gene TRBV20-1, with TRBD2 as a possible D gene (6 bases). The CDR3 spans 15 residues. V lost 4 bases, J lost 2 bases, and 18 bases lay in between. Germline CDR1 reads DFQATT; CDR2 reads SNEGSKA (reference sequence). The CDR3 reads CSAIPLRDSAYEQYF. CDR3 nucleotide sequence: TGCAGTGCTATCCCTCTCCGGGACTCCGCCTACGAGCAGTACTTC.

There are many counts of this clonotype. The CDR3 region has the DNA TGTGCCAGCAGTTCCAAACTTAGACAGGGAACAGATACGCAGTATTTT. It codes for CASSSKLRQGTDTQYF. The chain has TRBV28 and TRBJ2-3; 7 bases align to TRBD1. The germline gives CDR1 MDHEN, CDR2 SYDVKM. The trim removed 4 bases at V and 3 bases at J, leaving 10 bases unmatched. The CDR3 is 16 residues long.

This clonotype was counted only a few times. The chain employs TRBV20-1 and TRBJ1-1, with D possibly matching TRBD1 (6 bases). V lost 5 bases and J lost 1, with 11 bases in between. Germline lookup yields CDR1 DFQATT and CDR2 SNEGSKA (reference sequence). The CDR3 has 13 residues. CDR3 amino acids: CSAVGTRNTEAFF. CDR3 sequence (DNA): TGCAGTGCTGTCGGGACACGGAACACTGAAGCTTTCTTT.

The sample holds many counts of this clonotype. The V call is TRBV20-1, the J call TRBJ1-6; TRBD1 matches at 8 bases. The CDR3 runs 14 residues. The V gene end was trimmed by 5 bases and the J gene end by 2 bases; junction bases not matched to a gene: 2. The germline CDR1 and CDR2 sequences are DFQATT and SNEGSKA (reference sequence). This chain's CDR3 is CSAQDRAYNSPLHF. CDR3 DNA sequence: TGCAGTGCTCAGGACAGGGCCTATAATTCACCCCTCCACTTT.

This clonotype was seen ten or more times. This chain links TRBV13 with TRBJ2-1; D might be TRBD1 (6 bases). The V gene's germline CDR1 is PRHDT and CDR2 FYEKMQ (reference sequence). This CDR3 is 14 amino acids long. V lost 5 bases and J 6 bases, leaving 14 bases between the germline ends. The CDR3 bases are TGTGCCAGCAGCGAAACCCAGGGGATCAATGAGCAGTTCTTC. The encoded protein is CASSETQGINEQFF.

This clonotype was detected ten times or more. A junction end diverges from the germline sequence, so it may reflect a read error. The chain uses TRBV6-2 or TRBV6-3 and TRBJ2-1; no clear D gene. The CDR3 has 11 amino acids. The germline gives CDR1 MNHEY, CDR2 SVGEGT. The CDR3 loop is CASSTRNQQFF. CDR3 sequence (DNA): TGTGCCAGCAGTACCCGCAATCAGCAGTTCTTC.

In its sample, this clonotype was seen many times. The chain is built from TRBV20-1 and TRBJ1-4; D is unresolved. Per germline, CDR1 DFQATT and CDR2 SNEGSKA (reference sequence). Trimming took off 4 bases at V and 3 bases at J, with 12 bases between the two ends. CDR3 length: 14 residues. The CDR3 nucleotides are TGCAGTGCTATACCGTCTCGAGCTAATGAAAAACTGTTTTTT. Translating it yields CSAIPSRANEKLFF.

By sample fraction, this clonotype is medium-sized (0.01 to 0.1%). This chain uses TRBV7-2 with TRBJ1-4; no firm D call. The germline CDR1 and CDR2 sequences are SGHTA and FQGNSA. V lost 5 bases and J 5 bases, leaving 12 bases between the germline ends. The CDR3 is 14 amino acids. The CDR3 sequence is CASSPRHGNEKLFF. The CDR3 DNA follows: TGTGCCAGCAGCCCCAGACACGGGAATGAAAAACTGTTTTTT.

This clonotype was found a few times. The V gene is TRBV20-1, the J gene TRBJ2-1; 10 bases are a match to TRBD2. Germline CDR1 is DFQATT and CDR2 is SNEGSKA (reference sequence). With V trimmed by 0 bases and J by 7 bases, 6 bases remained unmatched. CDR3 size: 15 residues. The CDR3 here is CSARDLQRGGNEQFF. CDR3 nucleotides: TGCAGTGCTAGAGATTTACAGCGGGGGGGAAATGAGCAGTTCTTC.

This clonotype showed up many times. The gene calls are TRBV20-1 and TRBJ2-6, with no clear D. CDR1 is DFQATT and CDR2 is SNEGSKA in the germline V gene (reference sequence). V gave up 6 bases and J gave up 1 base, with 13 bases separating them. The CDR3 has 15 amino acids. This CDR3 reads CSATRTESGANVLTF. The CDR3 bases are TGCAGTGCCACGAGGACGGAATCTGGGGCCAACGTCCTGACTTTC.

This clonotype has more than one count but fewer than ten. The rearrangement joins TRBV2 to TRBJ1-2; tentatively, D is TRBD1 (6 bases). This CDR3 contains 17 residues. Germline V gene lookup returns CDR1 SNHLY and CDR2 FYNNEI. V dropped 2 bases and J dropped 4 bases, with 20 bases sitting between them. The CDR3 region is CASSETRAGARGYGYTF. CDR3 DNA sequence: TGTGCCAGCAGTGAAACTAGGGCGGGGGCGCGGGGCTATGGCTACACCTTC. Filled out from reference TRBV2 and TRBJ1-2, the complete variable domain reads EPEVTQTPSHQVTQMGQEVILRCVPISNHLYFYWYRQILGQKVEFLVSFYNNEISEKSEIFDDQFSVERPDGSNFTLKIRSTKLEDSAMYFCASSETRAGARGYGYTFGSGTRLTVV.

This clonotype appeared many times. V and J are TRBV11-2 and TRBJ1-1; the match to TRBD1 covers 8 bases. V lost 4 bases and J lost 1; bases outside the gene matches: 8. CDR3 size: 16 residues. Germline V gives CDR1 SGHAT, CDR2 FQNNGV. Here the CDR3 reads CASSSGQGAWNTEAFF. CDR3 DNA sequence: TGTGCCAGCAGCTCGGGGCAGGGGGCTTGGAACACTGAAGCTTTCTTT.